This TCR beta chain was recorded in a study of blood T cell repertoires in COVID-19. This clone showed up just a few times. The V and J ends lost 4 bases and 9 bases, in that order; junction bases with no gene match: 6. Germline-derived CDR1 and CDR2 are SNHLY and FYNNEI. There are 13 residues in the CDR3. Assay used: immunoSEQ multiplex PCR; TCRdb lists only in-frame clones, some missing. The repertoire holds under 250,000 clones, with about 78% as singletons. The gene calls are TRBV2 and TRBJ2-1; TRBD2 matches at 7 bases. Sequenced material: peripheral blood. The source of this sequence is a woman in her seventies with acute or convalescent COVID-19. The CDR3: CASSVGGEGEQFF. The CDR3 DNA reads as TGTGCCAGCAGTGTGGGCGGGGAGGGTGAGCAGTTCTTC.